The following is a T cell receptor (beta chain) sequence with its context. Its antigen is currently unknown. Patients were newly diagnosed with stage II-IVA oral cavity squamous cell carcinoma without prior systemic or radiation treatment. Analysis of PBMCs was direct, with no culture step. The CDR3 runs to 13 residues. From germline, CDR1 is SGHDT and CDR2 YYEEEE. V lost 4 bases and J 8 bases, leaving 12 bases between the germline ends. Generated by immunoSEQ multiplex PCR, the TCRdb table keeps only in-frame clones and is missing some. This table has tens of thousands of clones, around 80% appearing once. This sample was included in a study of neoadjuvant anti-PD-1 for oral cavity cancer. At the level of the study: Patients without progression got a fourth dose around day 43. Study outcomes and limitations: TCR analyses covered only a few patients per response group.

The origin of this receptor is a person between 40 and 79 years old with oral cavity squamous cell carcinoma. The genes are TRBV5-6 and TRBJ2-2, with D tentatively TRBD2 (5 bases). Sequencing used PBMCs, obtained before nivolumab (anti-PD-1) treatment. In DNA form, the CDR3 reads TGTGCCAGCAGCATAACTTGGACTGGGGAGCTGTTTTTT. It codes for CASSITWTGELFF.